This T cell receptor (beta chain) was identified in a study of T cell responses to AZD1222 COVID-19 vaccine. The junction had 5 bases not matched to a gene; V was cut back by 3 bases and J by 4 bases. The CDR3 contains 15 residues. From germline, CDR1 is MDHEN and CDR2 SYDVKM. In the case of this clone: The target antigen is unknown.

Sequenced by immunoSEQ multiplex PCR; TCRdb stores in-frame clones only, minus some. The data contain nearly 110,000 clones, under 95% of them seen just once; the ten biggest clones take up 5% to 7.5%. The study's findings and limits: Mostly white British, mostly female donors; authors suggested clonal diversity may be underestimated. Every sample of the repertoires postdated the peak T cell response.

The source is an adult who received the AZD1222 COVID-19 vaccine. This chain joins TRBV28 and TRBJ1-4, with 7 bases identical to TRBD1. The specimen was peripheral blood, collected 28 days after the second AZD1222 dose. The CDR3 bases are TGTGCCAGCAGTTTCCGGGACAGACATAATGAAAAACTGTTTTTT. It yields the protein CASSFRDRHNEKLFF. Together with reference TRBV28 and TRBJ1-4, the CDR3 gives the full variable domain: DVKVTQSSRYLVKRTGEKVFLECVQDMDHENMFWYRQDPGLGLRLIYFSYDVKMKEKGDIPEGYSVSREKKERFSLILESASTNQTSMYLCASSFRDRHNEKLFFGSGTQLSVL.